Below are 13 T cell receptor beta chains sequenced from a single sample in a study of T cell responses to AZD1222 COVID-19 vaccine. Here immunoSEQ multiplex PCR was the method, and the copy in TCRdb shows in-frame clones only, minus some. The sample has 86,000 or so clones; 85% to 90% are singletons. The sequenced sample was peripheral blood, obtained 28 days after the second AZD1222 dose. These receptors were collected from an adult who received the AZD1222 COVID-19 vaccine.

This chain links TRBV19 with TRBJ1-3, with D perhaps matching TRBD1 (6 bases). Between the trimmed V and J ends, which lost 1 base and 2 bases, there was a span of 9 bases. There are 15 residues in the CDR3. Looked up from germline, CDR1 is LNHDA and CDR2 is SQIVND (reference sequence). The CDR3 here is CASSIGGGTGNTIYF. CDR3 coding DNA: TGTGCCAGTAGTATAGGGGGGGGCACTGGAAACACCATATATTTT.

A remark on this clone: The junction does not match germline at one end; this may be a read error. This rearrangement joins TRBV7-9 to TRBJ1-1; TRBD1 is a possible D gene (6 bases). CDR1 is SEHNR and CDR2 is FQNEAQ in the germline V gene (reference sequence). The CDR3 is 13 amino acids. CDR3 residues: CASRLAGDTEAFF. DNA of the CDR3: TGTGCCAGCAGACTAGCTGGGGACACGGAAGCTTTCTTT.

This chain uses TRBV6-6 with TRBJ2-1; D assignment may be TRBD1 or TRBD2 (5 bases each). CDR1 and CDR2 from the germline V gene are MNHNY and SVGAGI (reference sequence). V lost 7 bases and J lost 7, with 11 bases in between. The CDR3 sequence is 12 residues long. The CDR3 sequence is CASTPGRNEQFF. Written as DNA, the CDR3 is TGTGCCAGCACCCCGGGGCGGAATGAGCAGTTCTTC.

The CDR3 DNA reads as TGTGCCAGCAGCACTAGCGGGGCCTACAATGAGCAGTTCTTC. Encoded protein: CASSTSGAYNEQFF. The chain couples TRBV7-9 to TRBJ2-1; 10 bases line up with TRBD2. Unmatched junction bases numbered 0, after V lost 5 bases and J lost 2 bases. This CDR3 has 14 residues. Germline values: CDR1 SEHNR, CDR2 FQNEAQ (reference sequence). Based on the CDR3 plus reference TRBV7-9 and TRBJ2-1, the full variable domain is DTGVSQNPRHKITKRGQNVTFRCDPISEHNRLYWYRQTLGQGPEFLTYFQNEAQLEKSRLLSDRFSAERPKGSFSTLEIQRTEQGDSAMYLCASSTSGAYNEQFFGPGTRLTVL.

This chain links TRBV7-2 with TRBJ1-3; D is ambiguous. V was shortened by 5 bases and J by 0 bases, with 8 bases between the two germline ends. CDR1 is SGHTA and CDR2 is FQGNSA in the germline V gene. The CDR3 consists of 14 residues. This chain's CDR3 is CASSRAISGNTIYF. The DNA of the CDR3 is TGTGCCAGCAGCCGTGCCATCTCTGGAAACACCATATATTTT.

This chain uses TRBV10-3 with TRBJ2-1, with D hard to call. This CDR3 is built from 11 residues. Germline CDR1 and CDR2: ENHRY and SYGVKD. V was trimmed by 5 bases and J by 7 bases, leaving 6 bases between them. CDR3 bases: TGTGCCATCAGTCACCAGAATGAGCAGTTCTTC. Protein product: CAISHQNEQFF.

The genes are TRBV5-6 and TRBJ2-1; 7 nucleotides match TRBD2. The V segment lost 4 bases and the J segment 2 bases; nucleotides outside the gene matches: 6. The germline V gene has CDR1 SGHDT and CDR2 YYEEEE. The CDR3 spans 15 residues. The CDR3 sequence: CASSLGREPYNEQFF. DNA of the CDR3: TGTGCCAGCAGCCTGGGGCGGGAGCCCTACAATGAGCAGTTCTTC.

The chain links TRBV13 to TRBJ1-3; the D is unclear. Between the trimmed V and J ends, which lost 5 bases and 0 bases, there was a span of 11 bases. The CDR3 is 15 amino acids. Germline assignment: CDR1 PRHDT and CDR2 FYEKMQ (reference sequence). CDR3 protein: CASSPAASSGNTIYF. The CDR3 bases are TGTGCCAGCAGCCCTGCAGCGAGCTCTGGAAACACCATATATTTT.

V is TRBV5-1 and J is TRBJ2-1, with D perhaps matching TRBD2 (5 bases). The CDR3 sequence is 13 residues long. Germline V gene lookup returns CDR1 SGHRS and CDR2 YFSETQ. The V gene lost 4 bases and the J gene lost 8 bases, with 13 bases spanning the gap. The CDR3 DNA follows: TGCGCCAGCAGCAGCCGATCCGGGGATGAGCAGTTCTTC. It yields the protein CASSSRSGDEQFF.

This clone was seen only once. The rearrangement uses TRBV28 and TRBJ1-5; D remains unclear. From germline, CDR1 is MDHEN and CDR2 SYDVKM. The CDR3 has 14 amino acids. V lost 7 bases, J lost 3 bases, and 13 bases lay in between. CDR3 sequence: CASKGRYTNQPQHF. The CDR3 DNA sequence: TGTGCCAGCAAAGGACGTTACACCAATCAGCCCCAGCATTTT. Combining the CDR3 with reference TRBV28 and TRBJ1-5 gives the whole variable domain DVKVTQSSRYLVKRTGEKVFLECVQDMDHENMFWYRQDPGLGLRLIYFSYDVKMKEKGDIPEGYSVSREKKERFSLILESASTNQTSMYLCASKGRYTNQPQHFGDGTRLSIL.

This rearrangement joins TRBV19 to TRBJ2-7, with TRBD1 matching over 8 bases. This CDR3 region has 13 residues. Trimming cost V 6 bases and J 3 bases; bases outside gene matches: 4. Germline-derived CDR1 and CDR2 are LNHDA and SQIVND (reference sequence). The CDR3 loop is CASSGQGNYEQYF. As DNA, the CDR3 is TGTGCCAGTAGCGGACAGGGAAACTACGAGCAGTACTTC.

This chain joins TRBV5-1 and TRBJ2-1; D gene unclear. The CDR3 runs 11 residues. Trimming pared 6 bases from V and 4 bases from J, leaving 5 bases between. Germline-derived CDR1 and CDR2 are SGHRS and YFSETQ. The CDR3: CASTSYNEQFF. The CDR3 DNA reads as TGCGCCAGCACCTCTTACAATGAGCAGTTCTTC.

The chain is built from TRBV30 and TRBJ2-7; D not certain. Germline V gene lookup returns CDR1 GTSNPN and CDR2 SVGIG (reference sequence). V lost 2 bases to trimming and J lost 1 base, with 21 bases between them. This CDR3 contains 17 residues. The CDR3 region is CAWSTPNVWDPSYEQYF. The CDR3 coding sequence is TGTGCCTGGAGTACCCCCAATGTGTGGGATCCATCCTACGAGCAGTACTTC.